The 2 T cell receptor beta chains presented below share a single source sample, sequenced in a study of T-cell reconstitution after alpha-beta-depleted transplantation in children. Preparation of the TCRbeta library was carried out with unique molecular identifiers. TCRdb re-called the PCR reads through MiXCR, storing one row per CDR3 protein. The sample lists around 200,000 distinct CDR3 sequences; 7.5% to 9.5% were seen once. Material: PBMCs, mostly from graft donor cells, obtained 360 days after TCRalphabeta/CD19-depleted stem cell transplant. Receptors originate from a male patient aged 2-10 years who had a stem cell transplant for acute myeloid leukemia, so the T cells may come from the graft donor.

This clonotype was counted many times. The CDR3 DNA follows: TGCAGCGTTGATCCCGGGACAGATACGCAGTATTTT. The encoded protein is CSVDPGTDTQYF. The rearrangement links TRBV29-1 to TRBJ2-3, with no clear D. The CDR3 is 12 residues long. V was clipped by 3 bases and J by 3 bases, with 7 bases between them. Germline V gene sequence: CDR1 SQVTM, CDR2 ANQGSEA.

V gene TRBV7-8 combines with J gene TRBJ2-7; tentative D call: TRBD2 (7 bases). The CDR3 covers 14 residues. Germline CDR1 SGHVS, CDR2 FQNEAQ. Trimming took off 1 base at V and 6 bases at J, with 13 bases between the two ends. The CDR3 loop is CASSLVRGGGEQYF. The CDR3 bases are TGTGCCAGCAGCTTAGTAAGGGGGGGGGGCGAGCAGTACTTC.